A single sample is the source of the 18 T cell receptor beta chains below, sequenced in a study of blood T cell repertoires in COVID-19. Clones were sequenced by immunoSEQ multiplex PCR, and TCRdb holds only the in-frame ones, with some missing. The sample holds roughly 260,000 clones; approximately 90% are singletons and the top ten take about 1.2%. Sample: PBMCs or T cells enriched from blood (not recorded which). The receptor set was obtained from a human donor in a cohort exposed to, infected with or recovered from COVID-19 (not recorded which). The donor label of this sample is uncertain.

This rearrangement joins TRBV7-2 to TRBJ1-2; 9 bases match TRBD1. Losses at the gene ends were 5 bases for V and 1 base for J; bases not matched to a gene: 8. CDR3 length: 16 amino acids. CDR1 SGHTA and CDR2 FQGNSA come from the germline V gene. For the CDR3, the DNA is TGTGCCAGCAGCCCCCCGGACAGGGGATTTAACTATGGCTACACCTTC. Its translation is CASSPPDRGFNYGYTF.

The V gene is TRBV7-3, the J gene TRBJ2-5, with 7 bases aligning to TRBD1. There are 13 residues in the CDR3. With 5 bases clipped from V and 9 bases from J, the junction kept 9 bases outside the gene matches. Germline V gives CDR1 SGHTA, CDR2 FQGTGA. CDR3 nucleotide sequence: TGTGCCAGCAGCCCAGGGGGTGGAAGGGCCCAGTACTTC. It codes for CASSPGGGRAQYF. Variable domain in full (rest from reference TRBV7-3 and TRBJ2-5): GAGVSQTPSNKVTEKGKYVELRCDPISGHTALYWYRQSLGQGPEFLIYFQGTGAADDSGLPNDRFFAVRPEGSVSTLKIQRTERGDSAVYLCASSPGGGRAQYFGPGTRLLVL.

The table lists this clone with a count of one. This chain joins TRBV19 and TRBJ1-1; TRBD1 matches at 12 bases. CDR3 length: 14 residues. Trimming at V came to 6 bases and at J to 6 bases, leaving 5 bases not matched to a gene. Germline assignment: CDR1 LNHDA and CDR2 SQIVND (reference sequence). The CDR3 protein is CASSAGTGGSEAFF. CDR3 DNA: TGTGCCAGTAGCGCCGGGACAGGGGGCTCTGAAGCTTTCTTT.

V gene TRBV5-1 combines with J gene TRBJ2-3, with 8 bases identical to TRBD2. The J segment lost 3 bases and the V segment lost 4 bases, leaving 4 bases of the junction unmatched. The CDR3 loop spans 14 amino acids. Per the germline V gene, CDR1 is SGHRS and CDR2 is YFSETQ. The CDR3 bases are TGCGCCAGCAGCCCTCGGGGGGGAACAGATACGCAGTATTTT. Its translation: CASSPRGGTDTQYF.

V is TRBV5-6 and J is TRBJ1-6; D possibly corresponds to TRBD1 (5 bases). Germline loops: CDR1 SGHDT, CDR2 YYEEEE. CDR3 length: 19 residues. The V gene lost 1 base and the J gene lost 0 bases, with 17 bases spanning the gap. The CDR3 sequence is CASSLLSAGQDSYNSPLHF. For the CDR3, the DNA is TGTGCCAGCAGCTTGCTCTCGGCAGGGCAAGACTCCTATAATTCACCCCTCCACTTT.

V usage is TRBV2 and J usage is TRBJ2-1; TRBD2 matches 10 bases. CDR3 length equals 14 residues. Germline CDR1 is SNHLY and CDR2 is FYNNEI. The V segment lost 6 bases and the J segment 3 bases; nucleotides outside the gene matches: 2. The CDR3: CASRAGGLYNEQFF. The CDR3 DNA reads TGTGCCAGCAGAGCGGGGGGGCTCTACAATGAGCAGTTCTTC.

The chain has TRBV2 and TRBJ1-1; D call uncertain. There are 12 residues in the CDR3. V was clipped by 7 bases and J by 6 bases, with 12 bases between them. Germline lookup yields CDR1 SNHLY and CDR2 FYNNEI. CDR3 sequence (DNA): TGTGCCAGCAACTCTTTCTACGCTGAAGCTTTCTTT. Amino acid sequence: CASNSFYAEAFF.

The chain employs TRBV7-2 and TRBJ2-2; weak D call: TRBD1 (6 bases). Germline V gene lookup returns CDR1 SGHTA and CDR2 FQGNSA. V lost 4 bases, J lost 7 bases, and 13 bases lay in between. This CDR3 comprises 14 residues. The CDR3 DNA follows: TGTGCCAGCAGCTCTACAGGGATAGGCGGGGAGCTGTTTTTT. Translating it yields CASSSTGIGGELFF.

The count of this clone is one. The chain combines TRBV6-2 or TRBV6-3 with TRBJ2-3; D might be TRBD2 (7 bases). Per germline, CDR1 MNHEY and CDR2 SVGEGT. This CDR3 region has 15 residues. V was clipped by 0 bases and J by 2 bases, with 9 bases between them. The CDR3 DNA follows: TGTGCCAGCAGTTACTCGGGGGGGGCCACAGATACGCAGTATTTT. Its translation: CASSYSGGATDTQYF.

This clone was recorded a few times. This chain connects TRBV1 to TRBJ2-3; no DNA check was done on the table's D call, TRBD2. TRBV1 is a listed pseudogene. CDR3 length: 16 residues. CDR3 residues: CTSSQTSGYPTDTQYF. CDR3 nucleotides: TGCACCAGCAGCCAAACTAGCGGATACCCCACAGATACGCAGTATTTT.

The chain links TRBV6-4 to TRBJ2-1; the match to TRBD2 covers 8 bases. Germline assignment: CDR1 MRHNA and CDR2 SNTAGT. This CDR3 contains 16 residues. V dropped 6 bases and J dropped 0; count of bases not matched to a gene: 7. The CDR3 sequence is CASSPGAGGSYNEQFF. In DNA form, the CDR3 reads TGTGCCAGCAGCCCCGGGGCGGGGGGCTCCTACAATGAGCAGTTCTTC.

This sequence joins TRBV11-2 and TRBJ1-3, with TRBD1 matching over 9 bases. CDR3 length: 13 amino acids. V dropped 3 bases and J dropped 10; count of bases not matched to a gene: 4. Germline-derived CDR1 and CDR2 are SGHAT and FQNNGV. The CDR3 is CASSFGGQGTIYF. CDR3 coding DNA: TGTGCCAGCAGCTTTGGGGGACAGGGTACCATATATTTT.

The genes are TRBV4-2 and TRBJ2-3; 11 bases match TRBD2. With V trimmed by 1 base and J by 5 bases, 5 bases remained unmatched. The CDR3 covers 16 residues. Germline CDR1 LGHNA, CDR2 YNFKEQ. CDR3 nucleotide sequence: TGTGCCAGCAGCCAAGTAGGGCTAGCGGGGGGAGATACGCAGTATTTT. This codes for CASSQVGLAGGDTQYF.

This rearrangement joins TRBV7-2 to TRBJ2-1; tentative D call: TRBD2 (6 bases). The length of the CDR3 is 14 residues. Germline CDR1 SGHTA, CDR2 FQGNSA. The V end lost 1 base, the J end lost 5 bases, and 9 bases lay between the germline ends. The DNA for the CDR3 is TGTGCCAGCAGCTTAGGGCCGGGAGACAATGAGCAGTTCTTC. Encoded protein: CASSLGPGDNEQFF.

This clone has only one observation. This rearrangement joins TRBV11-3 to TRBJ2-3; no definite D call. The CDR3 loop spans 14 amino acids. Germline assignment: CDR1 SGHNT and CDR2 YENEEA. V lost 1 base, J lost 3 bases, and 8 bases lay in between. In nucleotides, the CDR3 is TGTGCCAGCAGCTTAGGGGCCAGGACAGATACGCAGTATTTT. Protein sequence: CASSLGARTDTQYF.

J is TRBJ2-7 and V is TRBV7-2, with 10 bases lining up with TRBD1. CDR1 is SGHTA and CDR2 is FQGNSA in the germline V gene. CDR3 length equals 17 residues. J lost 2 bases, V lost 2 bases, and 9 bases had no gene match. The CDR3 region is CASSLPKGTGAPYEQYF. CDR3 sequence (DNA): TGTGCCAGCAGCTTACCGAAGGGGACAGGGGCGCCCTACGAGCAGTACTTC.

The CDR3 DNA reads TGTGCCAGCAGCTTGGCGGCAGGGCATGGCTACACCTTC. Translation: CASSLAAGHGYTF. The chain has TRBV5-6 and TRBJ1-2, with D perhaps matching TRBD1 (5 bases). CDR3 length: 13 residues. Germline V gene data show CDR1 as SGHDT and CDR2 as YYEEEE. V lost 0 bases and J 6 bases, leaving 9 bases between the germline ends.

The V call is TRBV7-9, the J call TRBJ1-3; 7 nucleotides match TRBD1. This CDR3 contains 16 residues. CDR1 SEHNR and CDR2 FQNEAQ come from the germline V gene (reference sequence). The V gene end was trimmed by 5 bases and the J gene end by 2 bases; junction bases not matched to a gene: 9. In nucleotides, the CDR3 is TGTGCCAGCAGCCCACGACCGGGACAGCCTGGAAACACCATATATTTT. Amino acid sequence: CASSPRPGQPGNTIYF.